Following are 27 T cell receptor delta chains from one sample sequenced in a study of delta chains in infants with herpesvirus infections. PBMC RNA was reverse transcribed using gamma-chain- and delta-chain-specific primers. TCRdb re-called the RT-PCR reads using CATT. The table shows 1,500 to 2,000 delta-chain clones, with approximately 6.7% occurring only once. The starting material was peripheral blood, obtained at time point 1 of longitudinal follow-up. The receptors were gathered from a human donor who was a Ugandan infant, either HIV-exposed or HIV-unexposed (not recorded which).

This clone is classed as medium-sized. The chain combines TRDV1 with TRDJ1; no clear D. Germline V gene lookup returns CDR1 TSWWSYY and CDR2 QGS. CDR3 length: 15 residues. Trimming cost V 1 base and J 7 bases, with 16 bases left between them. The DNA of the CDR3 is TGTGCTCTTGGGGAACGGGGTTACAAAGCCCCTAAACTCATCTTT. This codes for CALGERGYKAPKLIF.

In this sample, this clone turned up a few times. The CDR3 protein is CALGEFPREAGGFHRGDKLIF. For the CDR3, the DNA is TGTGCTCTTGGGGAATTTCCCCGAGAGGCTGGGGGATTCCACAGGGGAGATAAACTCATCTTT. V usage is TRDV1 and J usage is TRDJ1; 9 bases are shared with TRDD3. The V gene's germline CDR1 is TSWWSYY and CDR2 QGS. CDR3 length: 21 amino acids. Trimming took 2 bases from V and 5 from J; bases not matched to a gene: 24.

This chain connects TRDV1 to TRDJ1, with unresolved D. The J gene comes from matching the DNA to germline here; TCRdb lacks it. The V and J ends lost 3 bases and 3 bases respectively, with 8 bases between them. CDR1 and CDR2 (germline): TSWWSYY, QGS. The CDR3 has 13 residues. The CDR3 sequence is CALGDSWADKLIF. In nucleotides, the CDR3 is TGTGCTCTTGGGGACTCTTGGGCCGATAAACTCATCTTT.

As concerns this clone: A much bigger clone sits one base away, suggesting this may be a read error. Other DNA sequences within the sample encode an identical CDR3. V gene TRDV1 combines with J gene TRDJ1; possibly TRDD3 for D (5 bases). Germline-derived CDR1 and CDR2 are TSWWSYY and QGS. The CDR3 is made up of 20 amino acids. The ends were cut back, 5 bases at V and 3 bases at J, with 31 bases in the middle. The CDR3 here is CALGHPVPSSEGLGSDKLIF. The DNA for the CDR3 is TGTGCTCTTGGGCACCCCGTGCCATCCTCTGAGGGATTGGGATCCGATAAACTCATCTTT.

Points on this clone: A much bigger clone sits one base away, suggesting this may be a read error. The chain has TRDV2 and TRDJ2; 7 nucleotides agree with TRDD3. Since TCRdb gives no J gene, matching the DNA to germline was used here to assign it. CDR3 length equals 16 residues. Germline V gene lookup returns CDR1 GEAIGNYY and CDR2 EKD. CDR3 in DNA: TGCGCCTGTGACACCGTGGGGGAAGCTTTGACAGCACAACTCTTCTTT. Translating gives CACDTVGEALTAQLFF.

By its share, this clone is medium-sized (0.01 to 0.1%). This sequence joins TRDV2 and TRDJ1, with a tentative D call TRDD3 (5 bases). The CDR3 covers 19 residues. V was trimmed by 2 bases and J by 1 base, leaving 25 bases between them. CDR1 and CDR2 from the germline V gene are GEAIGNYY and EKD. The CDR3 here is CACDIRLYGIRGLTDKLIF. CDR3 nucleotides: TGTGCCTGTGACATCCGGCTTTACGGAATACGGGGCCTCACCGATAAACTCATCTTT.

This clone is large (0.1 to 1%) within its sample. This chain links TRDV1 with TRDJ1, with TRDD3 matching over 10 bases. The CDR3 is made up of 22 amino acids. Germline loops: CDR1 TSWWSYY, CDR2 QGS. Losses at the gene ends were 5 bases for V and 4 bases for J; bases not matched to a gene: 28. This CDR3 reads CALGTVMTSYSVLGDPRDKLIF. CDR3 coding DNA: TGTGCTCTTGGGACTGTAATGACTTCTTATTCCGTACTGGGGGATCCCCGCGATAAACTCATCTTT.

The CDR3 spells CALGHGLLQLGAPKLIF. Written as DNA, the CDR3 is TGTGCTCTTGGGCATGGCCTTCTTCAGCTGGGGGCCCCTAAACTCATCTTT. The chain joins TRDV1 to TRDJ1; 7 bases agree with TRDD3. TCRdb lists no J gene, so it was determined here by aligning the DNA to germline. Unmatched junction bases numbered 19, after V lost 5 bases and J lost 7 bases. Germline-derived CDR1 and CDR2 are TSWWSYY and QGS. This CDR3 is built from 17 residues.

In its sample, this clone ranks as large. The V gene is TRDV1, the J gene TRDJ2, with TRDD3 matching 11 bases. The CDR3 has 20 amino acids. The trim removed 1 base at V and 0 bases at J, leaving 10 bases unmatched. Germline CDR1 is TSWWSYY and CDR2 is QGS. CDR3 sequence reads: CALGERTLGDTSTLTAQLFF. CDR3 nucleotides: TGTGCTCTTGGGGAACGCACCCTGGGGGATACATCGACTTTGACAGCACAACTCTTCTTT.

Comments on this clone: This could be a read error, since a much larger clone is one nucleotide away. The chain links TRDV1 to TRDJ1; weak D call: TRDD3 (6 bases). The ends were cut back, 3 bases at V and 0 bases at J, with 17 bases in the middle. The CDR3 length is 17 residues. Germline values: CDR1 TSWWSYY, CDR2 QGS. This CDR3 is CALGEEGEICYTDKLIF. CDR3 coding DNA: TGTGCTCTTGGGGAGGAGGGGGAGATCTGTTACACCGATAAACTCATCTTT.

V is TRDV1 and J is TRDJ1, with 8 bases identical to TRDD2. Germline V lookup: CDR1 TSWWSYY, CDR2 QGS. V was pared by 0 bases and J by 1 base, with 28 bases of the junction left unmatched. This CDR3 is built from 24 residues. CDR3 sequence reads: CALGELFLQVNGGRVPGVTDKLIF. The CDR3 coding sequence is TGTGCTCTTGGGGAACTCTTCCTACAGGTTAATGGGGGCCGAGTTCCCGGGGTCACCGATAAACTCATCTTT.

This clone counts as large (0.1 to 1%). The chain recombines TRDV2 with TRDJ1; 13 bases align to TRDD3. The length of the CDR3 is 17 residues. Germline CDR1 and CDR2: GEAIGNYY and EKD. Trimming cost V 3 bases and J 2 bases; bases outside gene matches: 8. In DNA, the CDR3 is TGTGCCTGTGACCGTACTGGGGGATACGGTGGGACCGATAAACTCATCTTT. Its translation is CACDRTGGYGGTDKLIF.

This clone was observed a handful of times. A read error is possible here, since a much larger clone lies one base away. V usage is TRDV1 and J usage is TRDJ3, with TRDD3 matching over 12 bases. Germline V lookup: CDR1 TSWWSYY, CDR2 QGS. This CDR3 region has 22 residues. For the CDR3, the DNA is TGTGCTCTTGGGGAACTGCCTATACTGGGGGATACTGTCTCCTGGGACGCCCGACAGATGTTTTTC. It translates to CALGELPILGDTVSWDARQMFF.

Note on this clone: A read error is possible here, since a much larger clone lies one base away. This sample also contains other DNA sequences that code for the same CDR3. This rearrangement joins TRDV1 to TRDJ1; 11 nucleotides align to TRDD3. The germline V gene has CDR1 TSWWSYY and CDR2 QGS. CDR3 length: 16 residues. With 4 bases clipped from V and 4 bases from J, the junction kept 8 bases outside the gene matches. The CDR3 protein is CALGGQIGGYGDKLIF. The CDR3 DNA follows: TGTGCTCTTGGGGGTCAGATTGGGGGATACGGCGATAAACTCATCTTT.

This clone has only a few counts. Possible read error: a much larger clone is one base away. The chain links TRAV29/DV5 to TRDJ4; TRDD3 matches at 7 bases. TCRdb supplies no J gene; here it was assigned by aligning the nucleotide sequence to germline. Per the germline V gene, CDR1 is NSMFDY and CDR2 is ISSIKDK. The CDR3 is 19 residues long. The J segment lost 0 bases and the V segment lost 1 base, leaving 21 bases of the junction unmatched. CDR3 nucleotide sequence: TGTGCAGCAAGCAAGGCCGCCTACGGTGGGGGACTCGTTGCCAGACCCCTGATCTTT. Residues: CAASKAAYGGGLVARPLIF.

Judged by abundance, this clone is medium-sized. CDR3 DNA: TGTGCTCTTGGGGAGTCCAAAGTCCCCTTACTGGGGGAAATACACACCGATAAACTCATCTTT. Amino acid sequence: CALGESKVPLLGEIHTDKLIF. The chain couples TRDV1 to TRDJ1; 9 nucleotides match TRDD3. Germline CDR1 and CDR2: TSWWSYY and QGS. This CDR3 has 21 residues. The V and J ends lost 3 bases and 0 bases, in that order; junction bases with no gene match: 20.

V usage is TRDV1 and J usage is TRDJ1; 13 bases agree with TRDD3. Germline CDR1 and CDR2: TSWWSYY and QGS. The J segment lost 0 bases and the V segment lost 0 bases, leaving 1 base of the junction unmatched. The CDR3 runs 17 residues. The CDR3 protein is CALGELLGDTYTDKLIF. CDR3 sequence (DNA): TGTGCTCTTGGGGAACTACTGGGGGATACGTACACCGATAAACTCATCTTT.

This clone was detected only a few times. The gene calls are TRDV1 and TRDJ1; no clear D. Trimming took 4 bases from V and 1 from J, leaving 10 bases between them. Germline V gives CDR1 TSWWSYY, CDR2 QGS. The CDR3 covers 14 residues. CDR3: CALGGGWLTDKLIF. The CDR3 coding sequence is TGTGCTCTTGGGGGGGGTTGGCTCACCGATAAACTCATCTTT.

The CDR3: CALGGCLPTGDHTDKLIF. CDR3 in DNA: TGTGCTCTTGGGGGATGCCTTCCTACTGGGGACCACACCGATAAACTCATCTTT. This chain connects TRDV1 to TRDJ1, with TRDD2 matching 9 bases. V was pared by 4 bases and J by 0 bases, with 12 bases of the junction left unmatched. Germline CDR1 reads TSWWSYY; CDR2 reads QGS. The CDR3 consists of 18 residues.

This clone counts as large. The chain carries TRDV2 and TRDJ3, with TRDD3 identical over 7 bases. Looked up from germline, CDR1 is GEAIGNYY and CDR2 is EKD. The CDR3 length is 18 residues. J gave up 0 bases and V 0 bases, and 4 bases lay outside the gene matches. CDR3 sequence (DNA): TGTGCCTGTGACACCGTACTGGGGAGCTCCTGGGACACCCGACAGATGTTTTTC. Amino acid sequence: CACDTVLGSSWDTRQMFF.

This clone was detected only once. A much larger clone lies a single base off, so this may be a read error. The chain combines TRDV2 with TRDJ3; TRDD3 aligns across 8 bases. TCRdb does not report a J gene; here it was assigned by matching the DNA to germline references. Trimming at V came to 0 bases and at J to 2 bases, leaving 5 bases not matched to a gene. In germline, CDR1 is GEAIGNYY, CDR2 EKD. The CDR3 sequence is 18 residues long. CDR3 sequence (DNA): TGTGCCTGTGACACCGTACCGGGGGATACCTGGGACACCCGACAGATGTTTTTC. This encodes CACDTVPGDTWDTRQMFF.

This clone is labeled as medium-sized. The chain joins TRDV1 to TRDJ1, with 12 bases that match TRDD3. Germline V gene sequence: CDR1 TSWWSYY, CDR2 QGS. The length of the CDR3 is 23 residues. The ends lost 1 base at V and 2 bases at J; junction bases unmatched: 23. CDR3 DNA: TGTGCTCTTGGGGAACCACCATTTCCTACACATCTGGGGGATACGATTACGACCGATAAACTCATCTTT. It translates to CALGEPPFPTHLGDTITTDKLIF.

Regarding this clone: This may come from a read error, since a much larger clone is one base off. The chain combines TRDV1 with TRDJ1; no clear D gene. The J gene is not listed in TCRdb, so it was assigned here from a DNA match to germline. V was cut by 0 bases and J by 0 bases, with 26 bases left in between. The germline V gene has CDR1 TSWWSYY and CDR2 QGS. The CDR3 totals 21 residues. This CDR3 is CALGELGGHHAAHSDTDKLIF. The CDR3 bases are TGTGCTCTTGGGGAACTAGGTGGACATCACGCGGCCCACTCGGACACCGATAAACTCATCTTT.

This clone is medium-sized in the sample. The DNA for the CDR3 is TGTGCTCTTGGATTGATACCCGCGGGGGACCGGCGCACCGATAAACTCATCTTT. It codes for CALGLIPAGDRRTDKLIF. The chain links TRDV1 to TRDJ1, with D tentatively TRDD3 (6 bases). Trimming removed 6 bases from V and 1 base from J, with 24 bases in between. The CDR3 sequence is 18 residues long. The germline V gene has CDR1 TSWWSYY and CDR2 QGS.

This clone appeared a few times. This may be a read error, as it is one base from a much larger clone. The chain has TRDV1 and TRDJ1; D might be TRDD3 (6 bases). With 5 bases removed from V and 2 bases from J, the gap between germline ends came to 21 bases. This CDR3 comprises 17 residues. Per germline, CDR1 TSWWSYY and CDR2 QGS. CDR3 residues: CALGLNWRGNYTDKLIF. CDR3 DNA: TGTGCTCTTGGGCTCAATTGGAGGGGGAACTATACCGATAAACTCATCTTT.

There are a few counts of this clone. A much larger clone is a single base away; this may be a read error. V and J are TRDV3 and TRDJ1; D is unclear. Trimming took off 5 bases at V and 3 bases at J, with 28 bases between the two ends. The CDR3 extends over 17 amino acids. Germline V gene lookup returns CDR1 TVYSNPD and CDR2 GDNSRS (reference sequence). The CDR3, as DNA: TGTGCCAAGGCGAGCGGGCTCCCCGTTCGGTACTCCGATAAACTCATCTTT. Translation gives CAKASGLPVRYSDKLIF.

By share, this clone ranks as medium-sized. This chain links TRDV1 with TRDJ1; D not certain. The V end was cut by 6 bases, the J end by 0 bases, with 20 bases between. Looked up from germline, CDR1 is TSWWSYY and CDR2 is QGS. This CDR3 comprises 17 residues. In nucleotides, the CDR3 is TGTGCTCTTGGAGAAGTGGCGGGTCCCCACCACACCGATAAACTCATCTTT. It specifies CALGEVAGPHHTDKLIF.